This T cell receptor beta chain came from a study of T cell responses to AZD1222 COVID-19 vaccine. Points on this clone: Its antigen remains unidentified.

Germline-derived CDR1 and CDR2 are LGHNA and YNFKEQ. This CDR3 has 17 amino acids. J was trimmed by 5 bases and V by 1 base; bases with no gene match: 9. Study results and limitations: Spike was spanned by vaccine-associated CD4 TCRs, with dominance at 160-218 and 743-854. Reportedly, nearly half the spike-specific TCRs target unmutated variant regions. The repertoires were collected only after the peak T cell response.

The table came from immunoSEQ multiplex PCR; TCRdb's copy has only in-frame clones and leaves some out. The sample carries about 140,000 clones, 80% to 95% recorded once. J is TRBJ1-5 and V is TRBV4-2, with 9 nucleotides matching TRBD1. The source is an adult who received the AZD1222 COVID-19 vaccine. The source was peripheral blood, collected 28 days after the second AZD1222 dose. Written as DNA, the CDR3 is TGTGCCAGCAGCCAAGCGACAGGGGGGTCTTTTGATCAGCCCCAGCATTTT. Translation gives CASSQATGGSFDQPQHF.